The source of this T cell receptor (beta chain) is a study of T cell responses to AZD1222 COVID-19 vaccine. Study-level points and caveats: Donors in the cohort were predominantly white British and more often female, and clonal diversity was possibly underestimated. Close to half of spike-specific TCRs reportedly recognize unmutated variant regions. With two AZD1222 doses given, Spike-specific TCR breadth and depth both rose.

Only in-frame clones appear in the TCRdb table, and some are missing; sequencing was by immunoSEQ multiplex PCR. In the table there are around 130,000 clones, roughly 90% of which are singletons. On this clone: The antigen is unknown.

After removal of 3 bases from V and 6 bases from J, the junction contained 5 bases not matched to a gene. Germline V gives CDR1 MRHNA, CDR2 SNTAGT. CDR3 length equals 14 residues. The chain uses TRBV6-4 and TRBJ1-5; 7 nucleotides line up with TRBD1. This specimen was peripheral blood, taken 28 days after the second dose of the MenACWY control vaccine. The receptor was isolated from an adult who received the MenACWY meningococcal vaccine as a control. CDR3 in DNA: TGTGCCAGCAGTGAATCAGGGGGAACTCAGCCCCAGCATTTT. It yields the protein CASSESGGTQPQHF.